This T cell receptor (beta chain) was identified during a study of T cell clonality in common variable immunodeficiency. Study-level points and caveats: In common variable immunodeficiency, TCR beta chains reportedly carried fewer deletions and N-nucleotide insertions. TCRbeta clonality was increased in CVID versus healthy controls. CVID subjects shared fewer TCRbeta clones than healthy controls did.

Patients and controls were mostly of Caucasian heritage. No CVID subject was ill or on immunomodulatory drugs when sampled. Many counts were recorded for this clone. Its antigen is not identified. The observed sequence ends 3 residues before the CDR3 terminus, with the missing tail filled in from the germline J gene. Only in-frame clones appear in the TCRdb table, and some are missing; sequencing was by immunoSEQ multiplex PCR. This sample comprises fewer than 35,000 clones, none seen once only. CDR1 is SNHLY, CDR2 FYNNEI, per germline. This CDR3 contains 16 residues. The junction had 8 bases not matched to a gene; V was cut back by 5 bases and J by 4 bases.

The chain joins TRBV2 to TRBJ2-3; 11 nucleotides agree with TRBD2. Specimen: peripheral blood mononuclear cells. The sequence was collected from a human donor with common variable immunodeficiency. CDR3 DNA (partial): TGTGCCAGCAGTCATTCTCTAGCGGGGGGCGCAGATACG. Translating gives CASSHSLAGGADT. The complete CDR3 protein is CASSHSLAGGADTQYF.